This TCR beta chain was recorded in a study of T-cell memory formation after mild COVID-19. This clonotype was observed a few times. Its antigen remains unknown. The CDR3 extends over 15 amino acids. V lost 2 bases and J 0 bases, leaving 12 bases between the germline ends. Germline CDR1 is SGHRS and CDR2 is YFSETQ. 5'RACE primed at constant segments yielded TCR alpha and TCR beta cDNA libraries bearing sample barcodes and UMIs. MiXCR was run by TCRdb on the 5' RACE reads, yielding one entry per CDR3 protein. The data show 430,000 or so distinct CDR3 sequences, with 20% to 25% seen just once and about 12% held by the top ten. Study-level points and caveats: Researchers could not confirm that second-wave clones peaking on day 37 targeted SARS-CoV-2. Later expanders leaned CD4+, whereas clones that contracted between day 15 and 85 were balanced CD4/CD8.

Sequenced sample: PBMCs or a T cell subset sorted from them (not recorded which). This TCR came from an adult woman who had mild COVID-19 (a few samples of this study predate the infection). Cell type and time point are not known. The rearrangement links TRBV5-1 to TRBJ2-7; D remains ambiguous. In DNA, the CDR3 is TGCGCCAGCAGCTTTCTTTCCGTGTCCTCCTACGAGCAGTACTTC. This encodes CASSFLSVSSYEQYF.